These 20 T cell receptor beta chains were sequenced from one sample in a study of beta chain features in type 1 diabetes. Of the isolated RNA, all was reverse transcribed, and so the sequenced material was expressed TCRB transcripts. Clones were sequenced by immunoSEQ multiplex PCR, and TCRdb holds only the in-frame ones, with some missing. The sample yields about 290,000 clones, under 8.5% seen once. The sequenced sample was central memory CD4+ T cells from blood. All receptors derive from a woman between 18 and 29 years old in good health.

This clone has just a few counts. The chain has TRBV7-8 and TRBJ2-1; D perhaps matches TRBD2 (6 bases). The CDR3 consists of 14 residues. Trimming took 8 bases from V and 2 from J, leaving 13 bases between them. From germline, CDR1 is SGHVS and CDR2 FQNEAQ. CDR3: CASGRGGAYNEQFF. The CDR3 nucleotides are TGTGCCAGCGGGCGGGGCGGTGCCTACAATGAGCAGTTCTTC.

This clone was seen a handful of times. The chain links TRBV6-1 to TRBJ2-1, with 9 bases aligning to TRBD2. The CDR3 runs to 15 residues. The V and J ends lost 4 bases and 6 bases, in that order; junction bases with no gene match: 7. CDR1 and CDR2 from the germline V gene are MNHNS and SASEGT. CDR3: CASSAEGLATNEQFF. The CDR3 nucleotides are TGTGCCAGCAGTGCTGAGGGACTAGCAACCAATGAGCAGTTCTTC.

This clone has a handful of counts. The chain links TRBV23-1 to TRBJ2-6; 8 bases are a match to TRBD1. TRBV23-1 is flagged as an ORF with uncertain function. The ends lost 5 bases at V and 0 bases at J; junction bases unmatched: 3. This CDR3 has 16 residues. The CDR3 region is CASSSTGGSGANVLTF. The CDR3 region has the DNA TGCGCCAGCAGTTCCACAGGGGGCTCTGGGGCCAACGTCCTGACTTTC.

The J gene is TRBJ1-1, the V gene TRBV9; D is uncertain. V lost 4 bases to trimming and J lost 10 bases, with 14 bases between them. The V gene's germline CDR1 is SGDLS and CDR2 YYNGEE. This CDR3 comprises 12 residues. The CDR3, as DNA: TGTGCCAGCAGCCAAGGATGGTTGCGAGCTTTCTTT. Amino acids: CASSQGWLRAFF.

Written as DNA, the CDR3 is TGTGCCAGCAGCTTACTAACGACAGCGAACACTGAAGCTTTCTTT. It codes for CASSLLTTANTEAFF. V gene TRBV7-8 combines with J gene TRBJ1-1; D is possibly TRBD1 (5 bases). The V end was cut by 2 bases, the J end by 1 base, with 11 bases between. The germline V gene encodes CDR1 SGHVS and CDR2 FQNEAQ. The CDR3 has 15 residues.

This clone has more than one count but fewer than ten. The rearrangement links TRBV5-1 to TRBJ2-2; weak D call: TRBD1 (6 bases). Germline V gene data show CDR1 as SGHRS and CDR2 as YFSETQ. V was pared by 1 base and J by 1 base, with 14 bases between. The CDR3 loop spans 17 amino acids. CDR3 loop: CASSLQSMTGNTGELFF. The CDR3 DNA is TGCGCCAGCAGCTTGCAGTCGATGACAGGGAACACCGGGGAGCTGTTTTTT.

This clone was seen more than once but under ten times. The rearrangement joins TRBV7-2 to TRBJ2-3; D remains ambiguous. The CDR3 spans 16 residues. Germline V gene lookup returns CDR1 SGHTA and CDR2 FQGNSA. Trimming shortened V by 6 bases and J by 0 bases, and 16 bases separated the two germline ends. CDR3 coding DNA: TGTGCCAGCAGGCGTGAGACTGGTACTAGCACAGATACGCAGTATTTT. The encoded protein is CASRRETGTSTDTQYF.

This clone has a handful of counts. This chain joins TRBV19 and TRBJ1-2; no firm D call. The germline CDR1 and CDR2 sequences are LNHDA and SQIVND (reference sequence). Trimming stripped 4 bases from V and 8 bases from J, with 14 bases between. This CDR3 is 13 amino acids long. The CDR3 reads CASSNERVGGYTF. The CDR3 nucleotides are TGTGCCAGTAGTAACGAGCGTGTGGGAGGCTACACCTTC.

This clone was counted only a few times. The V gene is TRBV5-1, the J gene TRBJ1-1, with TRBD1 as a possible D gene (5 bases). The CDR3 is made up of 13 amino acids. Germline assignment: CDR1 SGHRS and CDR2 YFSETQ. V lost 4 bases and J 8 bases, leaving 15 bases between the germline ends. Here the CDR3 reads CASSQQRDGEAFF. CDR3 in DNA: TGCGCCAGCAGCCAACAAAGGGACGGGGAAGCTTTCTTT. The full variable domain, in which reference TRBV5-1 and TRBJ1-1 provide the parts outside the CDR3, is KAGVTQTPRYLIKTRGQQVTLSCSPISGHRSVSWYQQTPGQGLQFLFEYFSETQRNKGNFPGRFSGRQFSNSRSEMNVSTLELGDSALYLCASSQQRDGEAFFGQGTRLTVV.

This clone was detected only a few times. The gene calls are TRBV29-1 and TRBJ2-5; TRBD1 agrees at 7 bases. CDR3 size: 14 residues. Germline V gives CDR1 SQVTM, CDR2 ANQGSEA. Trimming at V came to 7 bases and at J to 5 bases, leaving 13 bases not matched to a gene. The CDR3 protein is CSADPQGTGETQYF. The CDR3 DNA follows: TGCAGCGCTGACCCACAGGGGACCGGTGAGACCCAGTACTTC.

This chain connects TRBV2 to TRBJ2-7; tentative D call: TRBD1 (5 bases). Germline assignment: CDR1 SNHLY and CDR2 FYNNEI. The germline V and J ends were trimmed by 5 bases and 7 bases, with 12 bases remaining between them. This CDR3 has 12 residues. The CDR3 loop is CASSRRQWEQYV. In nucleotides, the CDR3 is TGTGCCAGCAGTCGACGACAGTGGGAGCAGTACGTC.

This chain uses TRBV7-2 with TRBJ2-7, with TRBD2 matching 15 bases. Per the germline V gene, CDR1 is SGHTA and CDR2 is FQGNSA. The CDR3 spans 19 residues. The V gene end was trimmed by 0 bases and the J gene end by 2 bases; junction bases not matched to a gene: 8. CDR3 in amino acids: CASSLAGGLAGGVAYEQYF. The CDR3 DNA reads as TGTGCCAGCAGCTTAGCGGGGGGACTAGCGGGGGGAGTCGCCTACGAGCAGTACTTC.

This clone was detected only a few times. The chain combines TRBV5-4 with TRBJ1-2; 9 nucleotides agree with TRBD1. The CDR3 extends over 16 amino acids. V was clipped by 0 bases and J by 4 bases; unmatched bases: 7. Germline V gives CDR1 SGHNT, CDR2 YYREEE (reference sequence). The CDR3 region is CASSLEGTGILYGYTF. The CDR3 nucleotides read TGTGCCAGCAGCTTGGAGGGGACAGGGATTCTCTATGGCTACACCTTC.

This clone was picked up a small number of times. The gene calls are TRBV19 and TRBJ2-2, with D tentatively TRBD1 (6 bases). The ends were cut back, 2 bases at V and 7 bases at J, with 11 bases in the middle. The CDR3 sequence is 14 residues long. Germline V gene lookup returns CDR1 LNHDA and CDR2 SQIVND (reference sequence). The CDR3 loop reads CASSIRAGVGELFF. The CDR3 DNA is TGTGCCAGTAGTATACGGGCAGGGGTCGGGGAGCTGTTTTTT. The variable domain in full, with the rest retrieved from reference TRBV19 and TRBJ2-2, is DGGITQSPKYLFRKEGQNVTLSCEQNLNHDAMYWYRQDPGQGLRLIYYSQIVNDFQKGDIAEGYSVSREKKESFPLTVTSAQKNPTAFYLCASSIRAGVGELFFGEGSRLTVL.

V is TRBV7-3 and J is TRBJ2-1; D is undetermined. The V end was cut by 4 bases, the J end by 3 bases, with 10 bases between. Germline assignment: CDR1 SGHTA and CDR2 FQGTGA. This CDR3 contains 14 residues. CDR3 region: CASSSDGIYNEQFF. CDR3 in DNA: TGTGCCAGCAGCTCCGACGGAATCTACAATGAGCAGTTCTTC.

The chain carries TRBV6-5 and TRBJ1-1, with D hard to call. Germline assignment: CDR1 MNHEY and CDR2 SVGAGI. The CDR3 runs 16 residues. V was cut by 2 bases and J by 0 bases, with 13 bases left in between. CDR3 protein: CASSYGYGGLNTEAFF. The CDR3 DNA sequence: TGTGCCAGCAGTTACGGTTATGGAGGATTGAACACTGAAGCTTTCTTT.

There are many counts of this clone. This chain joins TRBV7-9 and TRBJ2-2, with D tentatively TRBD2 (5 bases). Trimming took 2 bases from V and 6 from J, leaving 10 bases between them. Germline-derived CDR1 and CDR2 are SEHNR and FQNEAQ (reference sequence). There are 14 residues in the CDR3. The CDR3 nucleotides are TGTGCCAGCAGCTTAAGAGGGTATGCCGGGGAGCTGTTTTTT. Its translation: CASSLRGYAGELFF.

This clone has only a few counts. CDR3 coding DNA: TGTGCCAGCAGTTTAGACCCGGGACAGGGGGTCGAGCAGTACTTC. Protein product: CASSLDPGQGVEQYF. V is TRBV2 and J is TRBJ2-7; 11 bases are a match to TRBD1. Looked up from germline, CDR1 is SNHLY and CDR2 is FYNNEI. The trim removed 5 bases at V and 6 bases at J, leaving 9 bases unmatched. CDR3 length equals 15 residues.

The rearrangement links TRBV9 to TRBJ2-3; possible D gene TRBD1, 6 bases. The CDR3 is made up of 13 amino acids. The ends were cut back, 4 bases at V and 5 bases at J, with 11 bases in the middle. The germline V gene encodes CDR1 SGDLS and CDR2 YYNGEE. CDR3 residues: CASSRQAVDTQYF. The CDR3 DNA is TGTGCCAGCAGCAGACAGGCAGTAGATACGCAGTATTTT.

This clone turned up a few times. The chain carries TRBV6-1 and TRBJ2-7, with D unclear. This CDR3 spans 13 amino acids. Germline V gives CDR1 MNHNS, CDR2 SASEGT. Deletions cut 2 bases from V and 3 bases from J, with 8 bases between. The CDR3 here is CASSEFGFYEQYV. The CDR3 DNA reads TGTGCCAGCAGTGAATTTGGATTCTACGAGCAGTACGTC.